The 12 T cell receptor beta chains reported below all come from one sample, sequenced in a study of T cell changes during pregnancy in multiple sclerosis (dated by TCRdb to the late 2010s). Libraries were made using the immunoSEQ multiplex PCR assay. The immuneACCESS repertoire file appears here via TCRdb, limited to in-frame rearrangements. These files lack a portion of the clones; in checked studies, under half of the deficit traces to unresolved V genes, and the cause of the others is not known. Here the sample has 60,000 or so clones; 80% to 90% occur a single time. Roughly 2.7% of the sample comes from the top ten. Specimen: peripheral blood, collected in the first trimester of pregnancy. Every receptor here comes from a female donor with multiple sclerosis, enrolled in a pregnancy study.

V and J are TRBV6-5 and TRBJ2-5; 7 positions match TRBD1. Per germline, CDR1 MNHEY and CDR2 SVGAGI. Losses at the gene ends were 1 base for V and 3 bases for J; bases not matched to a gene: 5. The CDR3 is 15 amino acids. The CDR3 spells CASSYLTGMEETQYF. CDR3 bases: TGTGCCAGCAGTTACTTGACAGGGATGGAAGAGACCCAGTACTTC.

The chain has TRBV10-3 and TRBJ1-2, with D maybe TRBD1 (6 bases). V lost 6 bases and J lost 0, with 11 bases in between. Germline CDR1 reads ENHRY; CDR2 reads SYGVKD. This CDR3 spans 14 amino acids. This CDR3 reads CAISQGHTNYGYTF. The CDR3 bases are TGTGCCATCAGCCAGGGACATACTAACTATGGCTACACCTTC.

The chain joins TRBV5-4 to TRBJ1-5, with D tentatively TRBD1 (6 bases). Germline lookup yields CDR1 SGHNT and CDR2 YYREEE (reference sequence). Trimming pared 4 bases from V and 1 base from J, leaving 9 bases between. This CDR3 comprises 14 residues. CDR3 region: CASSIGQSNQPQHF. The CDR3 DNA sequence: TGTGCCAGCAGCATTGGACAGAGCAATCAGCCCCAGCATTTT.

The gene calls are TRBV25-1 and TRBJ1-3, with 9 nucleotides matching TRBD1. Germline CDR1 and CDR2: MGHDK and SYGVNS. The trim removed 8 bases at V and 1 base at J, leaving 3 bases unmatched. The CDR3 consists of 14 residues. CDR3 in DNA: TGTGCCAGCTCGGGACAGGGTTCTGGAAACACCATATATTTT. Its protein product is CASSGQGSGNTIYF.

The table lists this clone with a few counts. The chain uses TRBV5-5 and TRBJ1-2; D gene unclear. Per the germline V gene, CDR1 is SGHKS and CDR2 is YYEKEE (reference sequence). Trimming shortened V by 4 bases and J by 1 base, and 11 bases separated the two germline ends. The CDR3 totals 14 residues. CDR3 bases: TGTGCCAGCAGCACCGGAGGCAGTAACTATGGCTACACCTTC. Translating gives CASSTGGSNYGYTF.

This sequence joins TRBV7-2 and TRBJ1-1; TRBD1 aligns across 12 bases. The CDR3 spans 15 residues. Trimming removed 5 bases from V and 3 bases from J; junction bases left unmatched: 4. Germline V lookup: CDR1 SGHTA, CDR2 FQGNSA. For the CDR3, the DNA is TGTGCCAGCAGCAGGGGACAGGGGGCACACACTGAAGCTTTCTTT. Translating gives CASSRGQGAHTEAFF.

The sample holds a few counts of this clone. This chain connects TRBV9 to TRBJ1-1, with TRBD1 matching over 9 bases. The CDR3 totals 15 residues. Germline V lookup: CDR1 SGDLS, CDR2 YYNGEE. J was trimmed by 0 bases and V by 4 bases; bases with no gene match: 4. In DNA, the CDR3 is TGTGCCAGCAGCACAGGGGGCGGGTTGAACACTGAAGCTTTCTTT. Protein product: CASSTGGGLNTEAFF.

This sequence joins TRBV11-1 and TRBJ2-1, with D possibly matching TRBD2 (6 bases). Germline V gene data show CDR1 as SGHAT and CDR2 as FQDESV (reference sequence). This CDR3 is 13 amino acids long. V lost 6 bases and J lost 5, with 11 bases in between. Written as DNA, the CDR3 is TGTGCCAGCAGTTGGGGGGATAACAATGAGCAGTTCTTC. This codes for CASSWGDNNEQFF.

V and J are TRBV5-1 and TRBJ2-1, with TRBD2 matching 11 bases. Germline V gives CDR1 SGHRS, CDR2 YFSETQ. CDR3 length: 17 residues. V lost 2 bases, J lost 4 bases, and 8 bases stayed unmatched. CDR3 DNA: TGCGCCAGCAGCTTTCTGTGGGGACTAGCGGATTACAATGAGCAGTTCTTC. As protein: CASSFLWGLADYNEQFF.

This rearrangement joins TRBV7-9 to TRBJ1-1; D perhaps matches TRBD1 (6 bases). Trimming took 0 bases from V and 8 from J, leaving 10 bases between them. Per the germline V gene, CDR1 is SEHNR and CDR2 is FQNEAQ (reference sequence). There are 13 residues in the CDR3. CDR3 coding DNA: TGTGCCAGCAGCTTAGCAGGTCAGGGGGAAGCTTTCTTT. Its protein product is CASSLAGQGEAFF.

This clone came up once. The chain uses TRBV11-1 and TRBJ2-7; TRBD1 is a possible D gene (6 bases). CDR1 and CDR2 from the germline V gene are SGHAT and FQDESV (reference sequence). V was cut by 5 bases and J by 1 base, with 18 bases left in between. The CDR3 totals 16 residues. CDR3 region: CASSPGRADRSYEQYF. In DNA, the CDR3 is TGTGCCAGCAGCCCCGGGCGCGCGGACAGATCCTACGAGCAGTACTTC.

CDR3: CASSERDYGYTF. The CDR3 DNA follows: TGTGCCAGCAGTGAACGGGACTATGGCTACACCTTC. The chain joins TRBV6-1 to TRBJ1-2; D ambiguous. In germline, CDR1 is MNHNS, CDR2 SASEGT. CDR3 length: 12 amino acids. Trimming stripped 2 bases from V and 3 bases from J, with 4 bases between.